This is a list of T cell receptor beta chains from one sample in a study of shared clonotypes between healthy human individuals. TCRdb's table, derived via immunoSEQ multiplex PCR, lists solely in-frame clones and lacks some. Seen here are some 500,000 clones, roughly 78% observed once, and the top ten hold approximately 12%. Specimen: PBMCs. These receptors were taken from a woman in her 40s in good health. Some clones in this sample may be carry-over from other donors' samples. Each CDR3 is given without its conserved first and last residue. Fields, in order: V gene, clone size, J gene, CDR3 protein. Clone size is shown for a subset of rows, as once, few, many or a class of expanded clone.

V: TRBV2
size: -
J: TRBJ2-7
CDR3: ASRGLSYEQY

V: TRBV2
size: many
J: TRBJ2-7
CDR3: ASSPGSYEQY

V: TRBV6-5
size: -
J: TRBJ1-1
CDR3: ASSDPLGGEAF

V: TRBV7-6
size: -
J: TRBJ2-7
CDR3: ASSTGLAGTYEQY

V: TRBV27
size: -
J: TRBJ1-1
CDR3: ASSLSIGWQGENTEAF

V: TRBV6-5
size: -
J: TRBJ1-2
CDR3: ASSPGQGQGYT

V: TRBV6-5
size: -
J: TRBJ2-2
CDR3: ASSPDRAAGELF

V: TRBV28
size: -
J: TRBJ1-2
CDR3: ASIRDRGQRGYT

V: TRBV7-6
size: -
J: TRBJ2-2
CDR3: ASSLVASGPSRTGELF

V: TRBV7-2
size: -
J: TRBJ1-5
CDR3: ASSLSNQPQH

V: TRBV29-1
size: -
J: TRBJ2-5
CDR3: SVEHGQETQY

V: TRBV5-1
size: -
J: TRBJ2-5
CDR3: ASSLALAGETQY

V: TRBV7-8
size: -
J: TRBJ1-1
CDR3: ASSLPLQGVTEAF

V: TRBV28
size: few
J: TRBJ1-1
CDR3: ASSLRQGNTEAF

V: TRBV7-3
size: -
J: TRBJ2-3
CDR3: ASSLVGGTYTDTQY

V: TRBV7-9
size: -
J: TRBJ2-2
CDR3: ASSLVAAANTGELF

V: TRBV28
size: -
J: TRBJ1-4
CDR3: ASSPPNEKLF

V: TRBV29-1
size: -
J: TRBJ2-7
CDR3: SVEGPGEQY

V: TRBV18
size: -
J: TRBJ1-1
CDR3: ASSPIDRAAF

V: TRBV19
size: -
J: TRBJ1-5
CDR3: ASSVSGGNQPQH

V: TRBV6-5
size: once
J: TRBJ1-5
CDR3: ASKTGPRNQPQH

V: TRBV2
size: -
J: TRBJ2-2
CDR3: ASGGLQYTGELF

V: TRBV28
size: -
J: TRBJ2-2
CDR3: ASQGPNTGELF

V: TRBV6-5
size: -
J: TRBJ2-2
CDR3: ASSLLTGELF

V: TRBV6-6
size: -
J: TRBJ2-2
CDR3: ASSYLKNTGELF

V: TRBV7-9
size: -
J: TRBJ1-4
CDR3: ASSLGTGGTNEKLF

V: TRBV19
size: -
J: TRBJ1-1
CDR3: ASSIEYEITEAF

V: TRBV6-1
size: once
J: TRBJ2-6
CDR3: ASSVDGFSGANVLT

V: TRBV6-1
size: once
J: TRBJ1-1
CDR3: ASSGTGGTTEAF

V: TRBV6-5
size: -
J: TRBJ2-6
CDR3: ASSRAASGANVLT

V: TRBV7-9
size: -
J: TRBJ1-2
CDR3: ASTQTISGTGANYT

V: TRBV5-1
size: -
J: TRBJ2-5
CDR3: ASSLGSIPETQY

V: TRBV7-6
size: -
J: TRBJ2-2
CDR3: ASSLAGQGDGELF

V: TRBV11-3
size: -
J: TRBJ1-1
CDR3: ASSLFGNTEAF

V: TRBV6-6
size: -
J: TRBJ2-1
CDR3: ASGTGDNEQF

V: TRBV30
size: -
J: TRBJ2-1
CDR3: AWSVGWDQEQF

V: TRBV7-3
size: many
J: TRBJ2-3
CDR3: ASSHPNEDTQY

V: TRBV5-6
size: -
J: TRBJ1-2
CDR3: ASSFKLAGYGYT

V: TRBV7-9
size: few
J: TRBJ2-7
CDR3: ASSWEGAGTYEQY

V: TRBV9
size: -
J: TRBJ2-1
CDR3: ASSPSSGRSIDEQF

V: TRBV7-3
size: -
J: TRBJ2-1
CDR3: ASSLMGPGDEQF

V: TRBV28
size: -
J: TRBJ1-3
CDR3: ATSSGNTIY

V: TRBV28
size: -
J: TRBJ1-1
CDR3: ASSLEGAGRVSEAF